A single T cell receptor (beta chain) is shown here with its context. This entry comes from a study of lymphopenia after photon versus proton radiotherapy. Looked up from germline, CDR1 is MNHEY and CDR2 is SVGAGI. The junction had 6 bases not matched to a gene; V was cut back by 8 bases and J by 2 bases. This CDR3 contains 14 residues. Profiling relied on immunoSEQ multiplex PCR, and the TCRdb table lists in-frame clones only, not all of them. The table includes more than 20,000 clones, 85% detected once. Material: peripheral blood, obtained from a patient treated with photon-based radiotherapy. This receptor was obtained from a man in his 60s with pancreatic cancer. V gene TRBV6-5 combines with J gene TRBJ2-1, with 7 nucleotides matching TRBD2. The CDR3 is CASRSSGAYNEQFF. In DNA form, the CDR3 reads TGTGCCAGCCGTTCTAGCGGAGCCTACAATGAGCAGTTCTTC.